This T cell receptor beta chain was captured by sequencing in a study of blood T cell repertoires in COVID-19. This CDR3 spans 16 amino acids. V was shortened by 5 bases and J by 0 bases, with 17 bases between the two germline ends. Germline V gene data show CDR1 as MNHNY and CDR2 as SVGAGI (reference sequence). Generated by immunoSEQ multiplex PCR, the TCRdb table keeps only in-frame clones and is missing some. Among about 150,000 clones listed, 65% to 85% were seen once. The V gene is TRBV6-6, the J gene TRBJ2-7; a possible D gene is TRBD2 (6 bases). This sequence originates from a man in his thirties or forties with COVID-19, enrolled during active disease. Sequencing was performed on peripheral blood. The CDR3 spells CASSLGGWPTSYEQYF. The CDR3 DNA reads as TGTGCCAGCAGTCTGGGGGGTTGGCCCACCTCCTACGAGCAGTACTTC.